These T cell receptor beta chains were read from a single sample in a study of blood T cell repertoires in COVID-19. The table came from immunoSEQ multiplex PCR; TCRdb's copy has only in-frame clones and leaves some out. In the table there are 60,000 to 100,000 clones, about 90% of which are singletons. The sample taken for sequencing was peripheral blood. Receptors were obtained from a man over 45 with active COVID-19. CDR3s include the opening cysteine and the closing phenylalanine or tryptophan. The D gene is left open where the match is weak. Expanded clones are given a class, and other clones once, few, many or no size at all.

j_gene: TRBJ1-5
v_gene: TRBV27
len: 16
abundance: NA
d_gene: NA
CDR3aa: CASSPHAASNNQPQHF
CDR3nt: TGTGCCAGCAGTCCGCATGCGGCCAGTAACAATCAGCCCCAGCATTTT

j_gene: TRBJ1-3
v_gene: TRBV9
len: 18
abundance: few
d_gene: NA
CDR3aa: CASSGRQDIPYSGNTIYF
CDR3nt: TGTGCCAGCAGCGGAAGACAGGACATACCCTACTCTGGAAACACCATATATTTT

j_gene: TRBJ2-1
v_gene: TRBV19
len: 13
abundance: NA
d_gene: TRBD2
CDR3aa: CASSASGGNEQFF
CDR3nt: TGTGCCAGTAGTGCTAGCGGGGGCAATGAGCAGTTCTTC

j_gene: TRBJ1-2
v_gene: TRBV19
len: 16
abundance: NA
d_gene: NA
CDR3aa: CASSPLSGQGGDGYTF
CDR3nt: TGTGCCAGTAGCCCCCTCTCGGGGCAGGGAGGAGATGGCTACACCTTC

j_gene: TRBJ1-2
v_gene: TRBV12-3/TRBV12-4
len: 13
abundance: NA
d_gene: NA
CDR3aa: CASSTSLKGDYTF
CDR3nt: TGTGCCAGCAGTACCTCCCTTAAGGGGGACTACACCTTC

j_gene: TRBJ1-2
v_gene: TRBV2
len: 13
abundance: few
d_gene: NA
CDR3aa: CASSRGNGYGYTF
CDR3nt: TGTGCCAGCAGCCGAGGGAATGGCTATGGCTACACCTTC

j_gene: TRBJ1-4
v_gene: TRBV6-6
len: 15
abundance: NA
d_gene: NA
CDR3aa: CASSRHSGVGEKLFF
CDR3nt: TGTGCCAGCAGTCGCCATTCAGGGGTGGGAGAAAAACTGTTTTTT

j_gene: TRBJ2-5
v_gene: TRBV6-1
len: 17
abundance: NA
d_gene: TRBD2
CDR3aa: CASSVSRTSGGMKTQYF
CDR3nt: TGTGCCAGCAGTGTGAGTAGGACTAGCGGGGGCATGAAGACCCAGTACTTC

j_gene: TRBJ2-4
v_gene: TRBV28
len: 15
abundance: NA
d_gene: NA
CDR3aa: CASSPYSLAKNIQYF
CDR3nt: TGTGCCAGCAGCCCCTACTCTTTAGCCAAAAACATTCAGTACTTC

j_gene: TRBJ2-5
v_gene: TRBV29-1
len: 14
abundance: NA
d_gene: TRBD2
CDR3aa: CSVVTSGLQETQYF
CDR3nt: TGCAGCGTTGTTACTAGCGGACTGCAAGAGACCCAGTACTTC

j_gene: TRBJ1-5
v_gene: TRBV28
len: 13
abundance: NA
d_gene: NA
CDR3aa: CASRPQGYQPQHF
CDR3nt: TGTGCCAGCAGGCCACAGGGATATCAGCCCCAGCATTTT

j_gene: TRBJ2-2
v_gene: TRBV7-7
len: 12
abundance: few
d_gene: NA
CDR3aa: CASSFEAGELFF
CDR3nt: TGTGCTAGCAGCTTCGAGGCCGGGGAGCTGTTTTTT

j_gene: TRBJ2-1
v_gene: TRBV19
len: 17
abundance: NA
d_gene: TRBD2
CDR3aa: CASSINSASGSRNEQFF
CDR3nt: TGTGCCAGTAGTATAAATTCGGCTAGCGGGAGTAGAAATGAGCAGTTCTTC

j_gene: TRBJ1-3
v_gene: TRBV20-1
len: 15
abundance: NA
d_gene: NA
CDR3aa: CSASPAGPSGNTIYF
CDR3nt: TGCAGTGCTAGTCCCGCAGGGCCTTCTGGAAACACCATATATTTT

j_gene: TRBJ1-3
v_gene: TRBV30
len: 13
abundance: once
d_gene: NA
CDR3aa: CAHLPGSGNTIYF
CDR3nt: TGTGCCCACTTGCCAGGATCTGGAAACACCATATATTTT

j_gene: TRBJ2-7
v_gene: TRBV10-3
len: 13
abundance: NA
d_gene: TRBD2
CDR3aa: CATGSGQLVLAEF
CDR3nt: TGTGCCACCGGGTCGGGACAACTTGTACTAGCGGAGTTC

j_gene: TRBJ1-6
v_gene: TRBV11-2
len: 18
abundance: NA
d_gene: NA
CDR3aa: CASSPIQGRSSYNSPLHF
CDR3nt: TGTGCCAGCAGCCCCATACAGGGTCGGAGCTCCTATAATTCACCCCTCCACTTT

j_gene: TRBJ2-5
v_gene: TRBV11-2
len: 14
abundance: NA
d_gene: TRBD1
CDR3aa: CASSSPTGVETQYF
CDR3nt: TGTGCCAGCAGCTCTCCGACAGGGGTAGAGACCCAGTACTTC

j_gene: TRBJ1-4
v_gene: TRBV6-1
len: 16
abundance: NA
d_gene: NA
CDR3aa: CASSVGNTATNEKLFF
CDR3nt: TGTGCCAGCAGTGTAGGAAACACAGCAACTAATGAAAAACTGTTTTTT

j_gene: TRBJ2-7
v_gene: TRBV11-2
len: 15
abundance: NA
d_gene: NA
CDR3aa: CASSLAPLTSYEQYF
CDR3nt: TGTGCCAGCAGCTTAGCCCCCTTAACCAGCTACGAGCAGTACTTC

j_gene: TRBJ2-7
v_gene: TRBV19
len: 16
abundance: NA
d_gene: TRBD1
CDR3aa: CASSIGGTGGSYEQYF
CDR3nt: TGTGCCAGTAGTATAGGAGGGACAGGTGGTTCCTACGAGCAGTACTTC

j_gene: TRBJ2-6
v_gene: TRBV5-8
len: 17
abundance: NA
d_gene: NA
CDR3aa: CASSPLGGVSGANVLTF
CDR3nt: TGTGCCAGCAGTCCTCTCGGAGGGGTCTCTGGGGCCAACGTCCTGACTTTC

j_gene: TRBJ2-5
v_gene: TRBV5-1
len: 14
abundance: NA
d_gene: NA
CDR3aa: CASSRGQEGETQYF
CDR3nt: TGCGCCAGCAGCCGAGGACAGGAGGGAGAGACCCAGTACTTC

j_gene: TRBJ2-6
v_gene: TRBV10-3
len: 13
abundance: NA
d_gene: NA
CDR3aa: CAIQGSGANVLTF
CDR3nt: TGTGCCATCCAGGGATCTGGGGCCAACGTCCTGACTTTC

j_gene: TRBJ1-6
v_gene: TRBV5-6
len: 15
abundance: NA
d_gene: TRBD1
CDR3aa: CASSGLDRDSSPLHF
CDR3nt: TGTGCCAGCAGCGGACTGGACAGGGACTCTTCACCCCTCCACTTT

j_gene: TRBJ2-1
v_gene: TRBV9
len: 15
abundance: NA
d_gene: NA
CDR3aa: CASSVAGGNYNEQFF
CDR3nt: TGTGCCAGCAGCGTAGCGGGGGGCAACTACAATGAGCAGTTCTTC

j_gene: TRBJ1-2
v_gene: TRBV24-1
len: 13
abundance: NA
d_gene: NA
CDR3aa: CATSDAQFYGYTF
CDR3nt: TGTGCCACCAGTGATGCACAGTTCTATGGCTACACCTTC

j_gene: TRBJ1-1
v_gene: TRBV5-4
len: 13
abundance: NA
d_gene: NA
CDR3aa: CASSLWANTEAFF
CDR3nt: TGTGCCAGCAGCTTGTGGGCGAACACTGAAGCTTTCTTT

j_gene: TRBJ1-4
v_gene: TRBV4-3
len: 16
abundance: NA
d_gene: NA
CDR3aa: CASSQDGRATNEKLFF
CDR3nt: TGCGCCAGCAGCCAAGATGGGAGAGCGACTAATGAAAAACTGTTTTTT

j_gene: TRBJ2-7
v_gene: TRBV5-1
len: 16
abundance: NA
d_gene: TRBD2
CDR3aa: CASSLGASGGSYEQYF
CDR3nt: TGCGCCAGCAGCTTGGGGGCTAGCGGTGGGAGCTACGAGCAGTACTTC

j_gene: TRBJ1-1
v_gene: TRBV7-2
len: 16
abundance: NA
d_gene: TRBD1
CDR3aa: CASSWGAGTGNTEAFF
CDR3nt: TGTGCCAGCAGCTGGGGGGCCGGGACAGGAAACACTGAAGCTTTCTTT

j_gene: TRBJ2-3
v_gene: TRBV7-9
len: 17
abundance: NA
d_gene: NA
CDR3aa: CASSLGLASTSTDTQYF
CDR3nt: TGTGCCAGCAGCTTGGGATTGGCTAGCACCAGCACAGATACGCAGTATTTT

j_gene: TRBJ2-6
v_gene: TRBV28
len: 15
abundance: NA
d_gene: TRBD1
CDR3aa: CASSGQDSGANVLTF
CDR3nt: TGTGCCAGCTCGGGACAGGACTCTGGGGCCAACGTCCTGACTTTC